This T cell receptor (beta chain) was identified in a study of CD8+ T cells in alopecia areata (dated by TCRdb to between 2017 and 2018). In the study overall: The treated patients, all with moderate-to-severe alopecia areata, were enrolled in an open-label pilot trial of oral tofacitinib given at 5 to 10 mg twice daily. Patients stayed on tofacitinib for 6 to 18 months and then had 6 months of follow-up off drug so that delayed response and recurrence could be assessed. For the treated patients, the SALT score, which quantifies what percentage of scalp surface area is affected, served as the measure of disease severity. In both human patients and the C3H/HeJ mouse model, the study applied high-throughput TCRbeta sequencing to look at T cell clonal expansion in alopecia areata. In humans, TCRbeta sequencing was performed on scalp tissue and on sorted CD4+ and CD8+ peripheral blood T cells from healthy controls and from patients with patchy or totalis/universalis alopecia areata. Biopsies were taken from tofacitinib-treated patients at baseline and again at 4 and 24 weeks into treatment, and several of those patients also had a later scalp biopsy. Scalp clonality was compared across normal scalp (n=4), patchy alopecia areata scalp (n=8), and alopecia totalis/universalis scalp (n=8). RNA came from the PAXgene miRNA kit for fixed scalp, the miRNeasy kit for PBMCs, and the RNeasy kit for mouse skin. immunoSEQ multiplex PCR using 35 Vbeta forward primers and 13 Jbeta reverse primers was used to amplify TCRbeta CDR3 regions. The investigation overall reported the following: Higher clonality and more expanded CD8+ clones were observed in lesional scalp than in normal scalp, particularly in alopecia totalis/universalis, a finding suggestive of antigenic drive. The treated cohort was small, with a single nonresponder, so links between baseline CD8+ expansion and response need larger studies. TCR sequences shared between patients were less clear than in mice, possibly partly because of HLA diversity in the patient population. Unlike mouse skin, which is dominated by gammadelta T cells, normal human skin has resident alphabeta T cells that are also sequenced, and this complicates analysis of the scalp TCR repertoire. Many expanded lesional clones were found to persist in scalp and blood during tofacitinib treatment, and relapse after treatment cessation may be partly explained by this persistence. Tofacitinib significantly lowered scalp clonality and the number of expanded CD8+ clones among the top 100 scalp clones.

Points on this clone: Its cognate antigen has yet to be identified. An end of the junction does not agree with germline; a read error may underlie this.

The germline V gene yields MNHNS for CDR1 and SASEGT for CDR2. Including the terminal cysteine and phenylalanine, the CDR3 comprises 13 residues. CDR3 DNA is the only sequence kept; it has 39 bases, read in frame from the first base. The meaning of the sample's time point label: roughly 26 weeks on oral tofacitinib. The treatment or condition label, as the study defines it: oral pan-JAK inhibitor, 5-10 mg twice daily. Lesional scalp punch biopsies and peripheral blood were obtained from alopecia areata patients. PBMCs were isolated by density centrifugation and stained for CD3, CD4 and CD8, after which CD4+ and CD8+ T cells were sorted on a FACSAria. The receptor library was made with the immunoSEQ multiplex PCR assay. To provide template for TCR sequencing, every sample had RNA extracted and reverse transcribed into cDNA. SuperScript III was used for first-strand cDNA synthesis, primed with a 2:1 mix of oligo-dT and random hexamers. A synthetic immune receptor repertoire was used to assess amplification bias, and residual bias was removed computationally. Per the original workflow: Raw reads were preprocessed to remove errors, and CDR3 was defined according to IMGT conventions as the region from the conserved cysteine to phenylalanine. Clonality was computed by normalizing Shannon entropy by log2 of the number of productive unique TCRs and subtracting the result from 1. Whether scalp clones were CD4 or CD8 was inferred by matching scalp TCRbeta sequences against CD4 and CD8 repertoires sorted from blood. The table was pulled from immuneACCESS by TCRdb, which kept in-frame rearrangements only. Such tables lose some clones; where checked, under half of the loss comes from unresolved V genes, and the rest has no known cause. The V and J calls and the clone size are those of that table, but D and trimming were determined from the DNA. Within this sample are 150,000 to 200,000 clones, with less than 65% of them counted one time only. The ten largest account for just over 1% of the sample.

Here the chain combines TRBV6-1 and TRBJ2-1, with 9 junctional bases fitting TRBD1. Sequenced here: CD4+ T cells sorted from blood, sampled at week 24, from a patient treated with tofacitinib. The receptor was isolated from a human donor with alopecia areata. The nucleotide sequence is TGTGCCAGCAGTGAAGCGATATTGGGACAGGGCGTCTTC. It translates to CASSEAILGQGVF.